This is a list of T cell receptor beta chains from one sample in a study of identical twins' blood T cells. TCRdb passed the 5' RACE reads through MiXCR, listing each CDR3 protein once. The sample consists of roughly 380,000 distinct CDR3 sequences, 28% of them appearing once. Sample: PBMCs. The source is a woman aged 18-50 years in good health. CDR3s include the opening cysteine and the closing phenylalanine or tryptophan. D genes are given only for firm matches. The size entry is marked missing in some rows and otherwise reads once, few, many or a size class.

>15|TRBJ2-7|-|TRBV9|-
CASSVVYGGAVEQYF
TGTGCCAGCAGCGTAGTATATGGCGGAGCAGTCGAGCAGTACTTC
>12|TRBJ1-1|many|TRBV29-1|-
CSAGTLNTEAFF
TGCAGCGCCGGGACACTGAACACTGAAGCTTTCTTT
>14|TRBJ1-2|few|TRBV6-1|TRBD1
CASTTRTGNYGYTF
TGTGCCAGCACCACCCGGACAGGAAACTATGGCTACACCTTC
>14|TRBJ1-5|many|TRBV2|-
CASRTGTPNQPQHF
TGTGCCAGCAGAACCGGGACACCGAATCAGCCCCAGCATTTT
>13|TRBJ1-2|-|TRBV4-1|-
CASSQDTARGYTF
TGCGCCAGCAGCCAGGACACAGCTCGTGGCTACACCTTC
>11|TRBJ1-2|-|TRBV20-1|-
CSGVGNYGYAF
TGCAGTGGGGTTGGTAACTATGGCTACGCCTTC
>13|TRBJ2-2|few|TRBV5-1|-
CASSLELTGELFF
TGCGCCAGCAGCTTAGAACTAACCGGGGAGCTGTTTTTT
>18|TRBJ2-3|few|TRBV4-2|TRBD2
CASSQVFSGGISTDTQYF
TGTGCCAGCAGCCAAGTTTTTAGCGGGGGGATCAGCACAGATACGCAGTATTTT
>16|TRBJ2-4|-|TRBV15|-
CATSTRRALAKNIQYF
TGTGCCACCAGCACAAGACGTGCGCTAGCCAAAAACATTCAGTACTTC
>13|TRBJ2-5|-|TRBV11-2|TRBD1
CASSTGTGKTQYF
TGTGCCAGCAGCACCGGGACAGGGAAAACCCAGTACTTC